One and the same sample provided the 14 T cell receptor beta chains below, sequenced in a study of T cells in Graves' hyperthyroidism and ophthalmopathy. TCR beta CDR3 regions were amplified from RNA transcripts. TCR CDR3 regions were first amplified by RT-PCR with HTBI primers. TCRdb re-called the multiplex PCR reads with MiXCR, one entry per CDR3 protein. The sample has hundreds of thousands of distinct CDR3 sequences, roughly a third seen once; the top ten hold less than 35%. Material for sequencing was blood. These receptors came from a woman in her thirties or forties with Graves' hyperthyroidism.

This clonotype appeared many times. The chain's CDR3 is CASFMVYEQYF. The CDR3 DNA reads TGTGCCAGCTTCATGGTCTACGAGCAGTACTTC. This chain joins TRBV2 and TRBJ2-7; D remains ambiguous. The length of the CDR3 is 11 residues. The germline V and J ends were trimmed by 8 bases and 3 bases, with 8 bases remaining between them. Germline V gene data show CDR1 as SNHLY and CDR2 as FYNNEI.

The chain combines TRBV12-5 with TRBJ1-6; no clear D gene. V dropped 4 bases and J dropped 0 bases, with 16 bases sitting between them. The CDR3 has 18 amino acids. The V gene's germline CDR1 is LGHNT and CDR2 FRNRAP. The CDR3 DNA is TGTGCTAGTGGTTACCACGGCGGCAGTAGCTCCTATAATTCACCCCTCCACTTT. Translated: CASGYHGGSSSYNSPLHF. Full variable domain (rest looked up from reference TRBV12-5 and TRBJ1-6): DARVTQTPRHKVTEMGQEVTMRCQPILGHNTVFWYRQTMMQGLELLAYFRNRAPLDDSGMPKDRFSAEMPDATLATLKIQPSEPRDSAVYFCASGYHGGSSSYNSPLHFGNGTRLTVT.

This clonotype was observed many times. CDR3: CASSSPGAGPRETQYF. CDR3 nucleotide sequence: TGTGCCAGCAGTTCCCCGGGAGCAGGGCCCCGGGAGACCCAGTACTTC. The chain has TRBV12-3 or TRBV12-4 and TRBJ2-5, with D possibly matching TRBD2 (6 bases). The CDR3 runs to 16 residues. V lost 4 bases, J lost 5 bases, and 20 bases lay in between.

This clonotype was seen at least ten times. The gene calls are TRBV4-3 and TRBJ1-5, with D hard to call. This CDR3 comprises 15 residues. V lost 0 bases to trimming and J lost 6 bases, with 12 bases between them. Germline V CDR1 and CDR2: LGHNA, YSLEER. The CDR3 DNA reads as TGCGCCAGCAGCCAAGATCGGCAGGATGGTCAGCCCCAGCATTTT. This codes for CASSQDRQDGQPQHF.

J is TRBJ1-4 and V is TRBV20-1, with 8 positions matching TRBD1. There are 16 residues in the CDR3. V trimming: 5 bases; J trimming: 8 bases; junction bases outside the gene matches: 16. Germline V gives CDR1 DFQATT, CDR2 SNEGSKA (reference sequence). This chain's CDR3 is CSARGQGSRSREKLFF. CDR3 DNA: TGCAGTGCTCGCGGACAGGGCTCCCGGTCAAGGGAAAAACTGTTTTTT.

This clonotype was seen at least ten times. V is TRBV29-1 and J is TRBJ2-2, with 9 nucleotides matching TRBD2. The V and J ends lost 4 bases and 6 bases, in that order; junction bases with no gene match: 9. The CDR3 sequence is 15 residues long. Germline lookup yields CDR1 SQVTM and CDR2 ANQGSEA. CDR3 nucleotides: TGCAGCGTTGTCGGGCGAGCGGGGGGCGCCGGGGAGCTGTTTTTT. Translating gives CSVVGRAGGAGELFF.

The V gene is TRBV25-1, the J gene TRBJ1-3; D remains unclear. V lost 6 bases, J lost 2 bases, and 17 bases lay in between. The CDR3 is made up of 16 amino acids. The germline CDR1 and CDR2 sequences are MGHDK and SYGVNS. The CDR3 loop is CASSAKVSSTGNTIYF. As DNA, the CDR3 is TGTGCCAGCAGCGCCAAGGTCTCCAGCACTGGAAACACCATATATTTT.

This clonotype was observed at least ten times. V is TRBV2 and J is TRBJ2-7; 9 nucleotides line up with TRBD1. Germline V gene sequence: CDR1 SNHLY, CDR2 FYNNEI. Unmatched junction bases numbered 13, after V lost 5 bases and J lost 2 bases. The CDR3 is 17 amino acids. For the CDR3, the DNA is TGTGCCAGCAGTCCAGCCGGGACAGGGTTAAGCGCCTACGAGCAGTACTTC. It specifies CASSPAGTGLSAYEQYF.

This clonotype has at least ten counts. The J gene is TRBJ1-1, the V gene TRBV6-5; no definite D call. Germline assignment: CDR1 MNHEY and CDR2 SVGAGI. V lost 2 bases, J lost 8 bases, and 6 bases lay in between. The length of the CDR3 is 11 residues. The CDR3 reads CASSYGREAFF. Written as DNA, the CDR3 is TGTGCCAGCAGTTACGGAAGGGAAGCTTTCTTT.

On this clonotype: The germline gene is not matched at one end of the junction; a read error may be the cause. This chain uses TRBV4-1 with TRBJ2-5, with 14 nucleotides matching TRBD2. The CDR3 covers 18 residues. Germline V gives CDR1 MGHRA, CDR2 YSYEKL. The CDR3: CASSYGTSGSSIGETQYF. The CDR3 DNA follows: TGTGCCAGCAGCTACGGGACTAGCGGGAGTTCGATTGGAGAGACCCAGTACTTC.

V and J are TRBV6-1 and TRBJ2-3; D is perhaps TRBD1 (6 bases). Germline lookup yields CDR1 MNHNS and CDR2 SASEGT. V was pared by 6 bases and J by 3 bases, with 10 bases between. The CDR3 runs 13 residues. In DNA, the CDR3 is TGTGCCAGCAGGGACAGAAGGACAGATACGCAGTATTTT. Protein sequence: CASRDRRTDTQYF.

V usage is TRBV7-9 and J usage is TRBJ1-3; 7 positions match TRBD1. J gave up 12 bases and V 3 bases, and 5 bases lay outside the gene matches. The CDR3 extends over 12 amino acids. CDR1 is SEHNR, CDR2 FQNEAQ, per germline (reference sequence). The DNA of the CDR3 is TGTGCCAGCAGCTTTTACCGGGACAGCATATATTTT. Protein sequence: CASSFYRDSIYF.

CDR3: CASSPGTGRRNQPQHF. The CDR3, as DNA: TGTGCCAGCAGTCCCGGGACAGGGAGGCGCAATCAGCCCCAGCATTTT. The genes are TRBV7-2 and TRBJ1-5, with 9 bases lining up with TRBD1. Unmatched junction bases numbered 8, after V lost 6 bases and J lost 2 bases. CDR1 SGHTA and CDR2 FQGNSA come from the germline V gene. The CDR3 runs to 16 residues.

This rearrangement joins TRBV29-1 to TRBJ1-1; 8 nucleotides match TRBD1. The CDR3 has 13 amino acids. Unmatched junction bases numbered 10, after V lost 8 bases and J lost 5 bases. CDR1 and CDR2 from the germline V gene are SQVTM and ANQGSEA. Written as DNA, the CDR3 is TGCAGCCTCGACAGGGGTGGTTGGACTGAAGCTTTCTTT. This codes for CSLDRGGWTEAFF.